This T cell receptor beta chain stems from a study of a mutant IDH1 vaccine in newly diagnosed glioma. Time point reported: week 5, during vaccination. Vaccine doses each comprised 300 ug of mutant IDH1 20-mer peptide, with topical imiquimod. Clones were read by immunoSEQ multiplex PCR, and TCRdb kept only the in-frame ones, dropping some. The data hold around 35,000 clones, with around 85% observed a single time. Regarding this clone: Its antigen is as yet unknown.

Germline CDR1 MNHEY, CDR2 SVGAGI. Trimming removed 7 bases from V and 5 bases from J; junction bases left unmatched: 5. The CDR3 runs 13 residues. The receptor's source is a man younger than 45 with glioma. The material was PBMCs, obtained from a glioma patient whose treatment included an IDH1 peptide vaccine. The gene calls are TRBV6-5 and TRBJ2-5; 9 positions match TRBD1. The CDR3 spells CASTGQGRETQYF. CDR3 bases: TGTGCCAGCACCGGACAGGGGCGTGAGACCCAGTACTTC.